This T cell receptor beta chain was captured in a study of blood T cells in healthy people across ages. The germline CDR1 and CDR2 sequences are MNHEY and SMNVEV (reference sequence). This CDR3 contains 15 residues. V lost 2 bases to trimming and J lost 9 bases, with 17 bases between them. Findings of the study overall: PBMC samples, being unsorted, prevented any conclusive comparison of naive and antigen-experienced cells. Age brought a roughly linear fall in TCR beta diversity measured per million T cells.

A sample-barcoded 5' primer and a J-beta primer mix were used in a second PCR of roughly 7 to 12 cycles. A template-switch adaptor containing 12 random nucleotides labeled each cDNA molecule. TCRdb re-called the 5' RACE reads with MiXCR, one entry per CDR3 protein. Of almost 300,000 distinct CDR3 sequences in the sample, roughly 26% were seen once. On this clonotype: Its specificity is not known.

Sequenced sample: blood. This chain uses TRBV27 with TRBJ2-1; either TRBD1 or TRBD2 may fit D (6 bases each). The receptor was derived from a woman aged 70-85 years in good health. The DNA for the CDR3 is TGTGCCAGCAGTTTAGGGGGCATTACGGGGGCTGAGCAGTTCTTC. Translation gives CASSLGGITGAEQFF.